The rows below give T cell receptor beta chains drawn from one sample of a study of blood T cells in healthy people across ages. TCRdb re-derived calls from the 5' RACE reads in MiXCR, one entry per CDR3 protein. The sample holds over a million distinct CDR3 sequences; over 35% are singletons and the top ten take 15% to 20%. Sequencing input: blood. These receptors came from a woman aged 55 to 70 in good health. Both conserved end residues are part of each CDR3. D genes are given only for firm matches. Some rows have no size entry. The others give once, few or many, or a class for an expanded clone.

V gene	J gene	clone size	D gene	CDR3 protein	CDR3 DNA
TRBV6-6	TRBJ2-7	-	TRBD1	CASSSNRGHEQYF	TGTGCCAGCAGCTCCAACAGGGGCCACGAGCAGTACTTC
TRBV27	TRBJ1-5	-	-	CASSYRAYSNQPQHF	TGTGCCAGCAGCTACAGGGCCTATAGCAATCAGCCCCAGCATTTT
TRBV4-3	TRBJ2-1	-	-	CASSQGYHSSYNEQFF	TGCGCCAGCAGCCAAGGGTACCACAGCTCCTACAATGAGCAGTTCTTC
TRBV5-6	TRBJ1-1	-	-	CASSLALTGSSEAFF	TGTGCCAGCAGCTTGGCCCTAACAGGGTCGAGTGAAGCTTTCTTT
TRBV28	TRBJ1-1	few	-	CASSSRGLTEAFF	TGTGCCAGCAGCTCGAGGGGTTTAACTGAAGCTTTCTTT
TRBV6-1	TRBJ2-7	few	-	CASSETVYEQYF	TGTGCCAGCAGTGAAACAGTGTACGAGCAGTACTTC
TRBV6-1	TRBJ1-2	-	-	CASSDTLYPGYTF	TGTGCCAGCAGTGACACCCTTTACCCAGGCTACACCTTC
TRBV20-1	TRBJ2-7	-	-	CSARPRKASYEQYF	TGCAGTGCTAGACCCCGGAAAGCAAGCTACGAGCAGTACTTC
TRBV7-9	TRBJ2-1	-	TRBD2	CASTLGLAGFNEQFF	TGTGCCAGCACCCTGGGACTAGCGGGGTTCAATGAGCAGTTCTTC
TRBV12-3/TRBV12-4	TRBJ1-2	-	-	CTSSTTGFYGYTF	TGTACCAGCAGCACTACAGGGTTTTATGGCTACACCTTC
TRBV27	TRBJ2-3	-	TRBD2	CASSQTSGGVTDTQYF	TGTGCCAGCAGTCAGACTAGCGGGGGGGTCACAGATACGCAGTATTTT
TRBV7-9	TRBJ2-7	-	-	CASSLPRDEAYEQYF	TGTGCCAGCAGCTTACCCCGGGACGAAGCCTACGAGCAGTACTTC
TRBV9	TRBJ2-3	-	-	CASSDRSLADTQYF	TGTGCCAGCAGCGACCGGTCCCTAGCGGATACGCAGTATTTT
TRBV5-6	TRBJ1-2	-	-	CASSLSNRGYGYTF	TGTGCCAGCAGCTTGTCAAACCGAGGCTATGGCTACACCTTC
TRBV13	TRBJ2-5	-	-	CASSLFQGTKETQYF	TGTGCCAGCAGCTTATTCCAGGGGACAAAAGAGACCCAGTACTTC
TRBV6-1	TRBJ2-5	-	TRBD2	CASSEWGLAHNGQYF	TGTGCCAGCAGTGAATGGGGACTAGCACACAATGGGCAGTACTTC
TRBV20-1	TRBJ1-2	-	TRBD1	CSAKDRARHGYTF	TGCAGTGCAAAAGACAGGGCGCGGCATGGCTACACCTTC
TRBV29-1	TRBJ2-1	few	TRBD2	CSVGGLAGAREQFF	TGCAGCGTTGGGGGACTAGCGGGAGCAAGGGAGCAGTTCTTC
TRBV4-1	TRBJ2-7	few	-	CASSQEGTRVYEQYF	TGCGCCAGCAGCCAAGAAGGCACGCGAGTCTACGAGCAGTACTTC
TRBV7-6	TRBJ2-1	-	-	CASSFGEYAYNEQFF	TGTGCCAGCAGCTTCGGGGAATACGCCTACAATGAGCAGTTCTTC
TRBV11-2	TRBJ1-2	-	TRBD1	CASAGGSNGYTF	TGTGCCAGTGCAGGGGGCAGCAATGGCTACACCTTC
TRBV5-1	TRBJ2-7	-	TRBD1	CASSPLGSTGQGALYEQYF	TGCGCCAGCAGCCCCCTGGGGTCCACGGGACAGGGAGCGCTCTACGAGCAGTACTTC
TRBV11-2	TRBJ2-7	-	TRBD2	CASSAGTSPTYEQYF	TGTGCCAGCAGCGCCGGGACTAGCCCGACCTACGAGCAGTACTTC
TRBV29-1	TRBJ1-6	few	-	CSGKAGGEINSPLHF	TGCAGCGGCAAGGCGGGCGGAGAGATTAATTCACCCCTCCACTTT
TRBV20-1	TRBJ1-2	few	TRBD1	CSASRTGNYGYTF	TGCAGTGCTAGTCGGACAGGGAACTATGGCTACACCTTC
TRBV7-9	TRBJ2-1	-	-	CASSVSAQHEQFF	TGTGCCAGCAGCGTGTCCGCACAGCATGAGCAGTTCTTC
TRBV5-8	TRBJ2-5	-	-	CASNEGLETQYF	TGTGCCAGCAACGAGGGGTTGGAGACCCAGTACTTC
TRBV28	TRBJ2-5	-	TRBD2	CASSAGTSGRTVTYF	TGTGCCAGCAGTGCAGGGACTAGCGGGCGGACGGTCACGTACTTC
TRBV7-9	TRBJ1-6	once	TRBD1	CASSLGTGTGNSPLHF	TGTGCCAGCAGCTTAGGGACCGGGACAGGGAATTCACCCCTCCACTTT
TRBV20-1	TRBJ2-3	-	TRBD1	CSAMDRGIYTQYF	TGCAGTGCTATGGACAGGGGCATCTATACGCAGTATTTT
TRBV6-2/TRBV6-3	TRBJ1-5	-	-	CASGPRGGRNQPQHF	TGTGCCAGCGGCCCCCGGGGTGGGCGAAATCAGCCCCAGCATTTT
TRBV20-1	TRBJ2-3	-	-	CSARDAGHDTQYF	TGCAGTGCTAGAGACGCCGGACATGATACGCAGTATTTT
TRBV4-1	TRBJ2-7	-	-	CAGSQDPAIDYEQYF	TGCGCCGGCAGCCAAGATCCGGCTATCGACTACGAGCAGTACTTC
TRBV28	TRBJ2-7	-	-	CASSLKLYYEQYF	TGTGCCAGCAGTTTGAAGTTATACTACGAGCAGTACTTC
TRBV7-2	TRBJ2-7	-	TRBD2	CASRVTSGNSYEQYF	TGTGCCAGCAGGGTGACTAGCGGGAATTCCTACGAGCAGTACTTC
TRBV24-1	TRBJ2-5	-	-	CATQDYRTNEQYF	TGTGCCACCCAGGATTACAGGACCAATGAGCAGTACTTC
TRBV7-9	TRBJ2-5	few	-	CASSLSMTFGETQYF	TGTGCCAGCAGCTTATCTATGACTTTTGGAGAGACCCAGTACTTC
TRBV11-2	TRBJ2-3	few	-	CASSPTADRDTQYF	TGTGCCAGCAGCCCAACCGCGGACAGAGATACGCAGTATTTT
TRBV7-8	TRBJ1-5	-	TRBD1	CASSRDRGFVNQPQHF	TGTGCCAGCAGCCGGGACAGGGGGTTTGTCAATCAGCCCCAGCATTTT
TRBV2	TRBJ2-7	few	-	CASSARARLLGGEQYF	TGTGCCAGCAGTGCGCGGGCGAGACTGCTGGGGGGCGAGCAGTACTTC
TRBV6-1	TRBJ2-1	few	TRBD1	CASSERGGPWNEQFF	TGTGCCAGCAGTGAAAGAGGGGGCCCTTGGAATGAGCAGTTCTTC
TRBV30	TRBJ2-7	-	-	CAYQPGPSCEQYF	TGTGCTTACCAACCGGGTCCCTCCTGCGAGCAGTACTTC
TRBV7-9	TRBJ2-7	-	-	CASSPIGSPTEQYF	TGTGCCAGCAGCCCAATCGGGTCTCCTACCGAGCAGTACTTC
TRBV7-9	TRBJ2-3	few	TRBD2	CASSTGTSGGDTQYF	TGTGCCAGCAGCACCGGGACTAGCGGGGGAGATACGCAGTATTTT
TRBV12-3/TRBV12-4	TRBJ2-3	-	-	CASSSWGGSIPNTQYF	TGTGCCAGCAGTTCCTGGGGGGGCTCCATCCCAAATACGCAGTATTTT
TRBV29-1	TRBJ2-5	few	TRBD1	CSGGQGKGETQYF	TGCAGCGGGGGACAGGGGAAGGGAGAGACCCAGTACTTC
TRBV9	TRBJ2-3	-	-	CASSAKHSRNTQYF	TGTGCCAGCAGCGCCAAGCATAGTCGCAATACGCAGTATTTT
TRBV11-1	TRBJ2-7	-	-	CASSLGENTYEQYF	TGTGCCAGCAGCTTAGGCGAAAACACGTACGAGCAGTACTTC